Listed below are T cell receptor beta chains from one sample, sequenced in a study of T-cell reconstitution after alpha-beta-depleted transplantation in children. TCRdb called the PCR reads again in MiXCR, with one record for every CDR3 protein. The data contain about 980,000 distinct CDR3 sequences, about 29% of them singletons. Sequencing was performed on PBMCs, mostly from graft donor cells, taken 360 days after TCRalphabeta/CD19-depleted stem cell transplant. These receptors originate from a boy under three years old who had a stem cell transplant for SCID, so the T cells may come from the graft donor. The CDR3 runs from the conserved cysteine through the conserved F or W. The order of the fields is D gene, clone size, J gene, V gene, CDR3 protein, CDR3 DNA. A D gene is named only where the DNA matches it firmly. The size entry is marked missing in some rows and otherwise reads once, few, many or a size class.

D: -; size: few; J: TRBJ1-1; V: TRBV27; CDR3: CASSLWEGLNTEAFF; DNA: TGTGCCAGCAGTTTATGGGAAGGGTTGAACACTGAAGCTTTCTTT
D: TRBD1; size: -; J: TRBJ2-6; V: TRBV5-1; CDR3: CASSWEPGQGYSGANVLTF; DNA: TGCGCCAGCAGCTGGGAACCGGGACAGGGATACTCTGGGGCCAACGTCCTGACTTTC
D: -; size: -; J: TRBJ2-5; V: TRBV7-9; CDR3: CASSLVIQYQETQYF; DNA: TGTGCCAGCAGCTTAGTTATCCAGTACCAAGAGACCCAGTACTTC
D: -; size: few; J: TRBJ2-3; V: TRBV5-5; CDR3: CASSFDRLSTDTQYF; DNA: TGTGCCAGCAGCTTTGACAGGTTGAGCACAGATACGCAGTATTTT
D: TRBD1; size: -; J: TRBJ2-3; V: TRBV3-1; CDR3: CASRNNRGPTDTQYF; DNA: TGTGCCAGCAGGAACAACAGGGGTCCCACAGATACGCAGTATTTT
D: TRBD1; size: few; J: TRBJ2-2; V: TRBV15; CDR3: CATSRWDRLNTGELFF; DNA: TGTGCCACCAGCAGGTGGGACAGGTTGAACACCGGGGAGCTGTTTTTT
D: -; size: -; J: TRBJ2-5; V: TRBV4-1; CDR3: CASSQVGGQGETQYF; DNA: TGCGCCAGCAGCCAAGTTGGGGGGCAGGGAGAGACCCAGTACTTC
D: -; size: few; J: TRBJ2-2; V: TRBV21-1; CDR3: CAGLGLATGELFF; DNA: TGTGCCGGACTGGGACTAGCGACCGGGGAGCTGTTTTTT
D: -; size: -; J: TRBJ2-7; V: TRBV5-6; CDR3: CASSLGLYSYEQYF; DNA: TGTGCCAGCAGCTTGGGTCTATACTCCTACGAGCAGTACTTC
D: -; size: -; J: TRBJ2-1; V: TRBV5-6; CDR3: CASSLAGAAREQFF; DNA: TGTGCCAGCAGCTTGGCCGGGGCAGCAAGGGAGCAGTTCTTC
D: -; size: -; J: TRBJ2-1; V: TRBV5-1; CDR3: CASSLAVGGNNEQFF; DNA: TGCGCCAGCAGCTTGGCCGTGGGGGGAAACAATGAGCAGTTCTTC
D: -; size: -; J: TRBJ2-5; V: TRBV28; CDR3: CASIGGDKQETQYF; DNA: TGTGCCAGCATTGGGGGTGACAAACAAGAGACCCAGTACTTC
D: -; size: few; J: TRBJ2-7; V: TRBV6-2/TRBV6-3; CDR3: CASRGGVRLYEQYF; DNA: TGTGCCAGCAGGGGTGGGGTCCGACTTTACGAGCAGTACTTC
D: -; size: -; J: TRBJ2-5; V: TRBV20-1; CDR3: CSARGANPSQETQYF; DNA: TGCAGTGCTAGAGGGGCCAACCCATCCCAAGAGACCCAGTACTTC
D: -; size: few; J: TRBJ1-1; V: TRBV18; CDR3: CASSPMGVAGRTEAFF; DNA: TGTGCCAGCTCACCGATGGGCGTAGCGGGGAGGACTGAAGCTTTCTTT
D: -; size: -; J: TRBJ2-7; V: TRBV5-1; CDR3: CASRRSEFYEQYF; DNA: TGCGCCAGCAGGCGTAGCGAATTCTACGAGCAGTACTTC
D: TRBD1; size: -; J: TRBJ1-2; V: TRBV29-1; CDR3: CSVGRQPDRGDGYTF; DNA: TGCAGCGTTGGCCGCCAACCCGACAGGGGTGATGGCTACACCTTC
D: -; size: -; J: TRBJ2-4; V: TRBV4-3; CDR3: CASSQDLWAPRAKNIQYF; DNA: TGCGCCAGCAGCCAAGATTTATGGGCGCCGCGGGCCAAAAACATTCAGTACTTC
D: TRBD1; size: -; J: TRBJ2-2; V: TRBV12-3/TRBV12-4; CDR3: CASSLPPHPRGRNTGELFF; DNA: TGTGCCAGCAGTTTGCCCCCCCACCCCAGGGGGCGAAACACCGGGGAGCTGTTTTTT
D: -; size: -; J: TRBJ2-5; V: TRBV2; CDR3: CASSAGQRVQETQYF; DNA: TGTGCCAGCAGTGCGGGACAGCGGGTTCAAGAGACCCAGTACTTC
D: -; size: few; J: TRBJ2-3; V: TRBV4-2; CDR3: CASSQEEVYTQYF; DNA: TGTGCCAGCAGCCAAGAGGAGGTGTATACGCAGTATTTT
D: TRBD1; size: -; J: TRBJ2-1; V: TRBV3-1; CDR3: CASSPPQGVQFF; DNA: TGTGCCAGCAGCCCACCCCAGGGGGTCCAGTTCTTC
D: TRBD2; size: -; J: TRBJ2-7; V: TRBV12-3/TRBV12-4; CDR3: CASSFPGLAGGEKYF; DNA: TGTGCCAGCAGTTTTCCGGGACTAGCGGGGGGAGAGAAGTACTTC
D: TRBD1; size: -; J: TRBJ2-3; V: TRBV7-9; CDR3: CASSLGDRAADTQYF; DNA: TGTGCCAGCAGCTTAGGCGACAGGGCGGCAGATACGCAGTATTTT
D: -; size: few; J: TRBJ2-4; V: TRBV5-5; CDR3: CASSSRDGQNIQYF; DNA: TGTGCCAGCAGCAGCCGGGACGGCCAAAACATTCAGTACTTC
D: TRBD1; size: few; J: TRBJ2-1; V: TRBV29-1; CDR3: CSGVDRGVSYNEQFF; DNA: TGCAGCGGTGTCGACAGGGGGGTCTCCTACAATGAGCAGTTCTTC
D: TRBD1; size: -; J: TRBJ2-7; V: TRBV12-3/TRBV12-4; CDR3: CASSFLTGGEQYF; DNA: TGTGCCAGCAGTTTTCTGACAGGGGGTGAGCAGTACTTC
D: TRBD2; size: -; J: TRBJ2-3; V: TRBV29-1; CDR3: CSVGVAGVDTQYF; DNA: TGCAGCGTTGGGGTGGCGGGAGTAGATACGCAGTATTTT
D: -; size: few; J: TRBJ2-7; V: TRBV15; CDR3: CATSRERQSYEQYF; DNA: TGTGCCACCAGCAGAGAGAGGCAGTCCTACGAGCAGTACTTC
D: -; size: few; J: TRBJ1-6; V: TRBV7-2; CDR3: CASSLGQARNSPLHF; DNA: TGTGCCAGCAGCTTAGGCCAGGCTCGTAATTCACCCCTCCACTTT
D: -; size: few; J: TRBJ2-5; V: TRBV12-3/TRBV12-4; CDR3: CATSSGDHQYF; DNA: TGTGCCACCTCTTCGGGGGACCACCAGTACTTC
D: TRBD1; size: few; J: TRBJ2-6; V: TRBV5-6; CDR3: CASSWDRGHVLTF; DNA: TGTGCCAGCAGCTGGGACAGGGGCCACGTCCTGACTTTC
D: -; size: few; J: TRBJ1-1; V: TRBV20-1; CDR3: CSASPHTEAFF; DNA: TGCAGTGCTAGTCCCCACACTGAAGCTTTCTTT
D: TRBD1; size: -; J: TRBJ2-3; V: TRBV7-9; CDR3: CASSSRTGGADTQYF; DNA: TGTGCCAGCAGCTCTCGGACAGGGGGCGCGGATACGCAGTATTTT
D: -; size: few; J: TRBJ1-3; V: TRBV12-3/TRBV12-4; CDR3: CASMTDAGDTIYF; DNA: TGTGCCAGCATGACAGATGCTGGGGACACCATATATTTT
D: -; size: -; J: TRBJ2-6; V: TRBV12-3/TRBV12-4; CDR3: CASSYDSGANVLTF; DNA: TGTGCCAGCAGTTATGACTCTGGGGCCAACGTCCTGACTTTC
D: -; size: -; J: TRBJ2-2; V: TRBV4-1; CDR3: CASSQEGLGRVGTGELFF; DNA: TGCGCCAGCAGCCAAGAAGGCCTGGGCAGGGTGGGCACCGGGGAGCTGTTTTTT
D: -; size: -; J: TRBJ2-2; V: TRBV5-1; CDR3: CASSLDHITGELFF; DNA: TGCGCCAGCAGCTTGGATCATATAACCGGGGAGCTGTTTTTT
D: -; size: -; J: TRBJ2-2; V: TRBV25-1; CDR3: CASSELGYTGELFF; DNA: TGTGCCAGCAGTGAATTGGGGTACACCGGGGAGCTGTTTTTT
D: -; size: many; J: TRBJ2-1; V: TRBV2; CDR3: CASSEIGINEQFF; DNA: TGTGCCAGCAGTGAAATAGGGATTAATGAGCAGTTCTTC
D: -; size: -; J: TRBJ2-7; V: TRBV20-1; CDR3: CSARDFARNEQYF; DNA: TGCAGTGCTAGAGATTTTGCCAGGAACGAGCAGTACTTC
D: -; size: -; J: TRBJ1-2; V: TRBV28; CDR3: CASSRTVDGRGYTF; DNA: TGTGCCAGCAGTCGCACCGTCGACGGGAGAGGCTACACCTTC
D: -; size: -; J: TRBJ2-3; V: TRBV5-6; CDR3: CASSFGPTRGTDTQYF; DNA: TGTGCCAGCAGCTTTGGACCAACCAGGGGCACAGATACGCAGTATTTT
D: -; size: -; J: TRBJ1-2; V: TRBV5-1; CDR3: CASSTTLEGYTF; DNA: TGCGCCAGCAGCACTACTCTAGAAGGCTACACCTTC